This T cell receptor beta chain was documented in a study of identical twins. The germline gives CDR1 SNHLY, CDR2 FYNNEI. The CDR3 is made up of 13 amino acids. The germline V and J ends were trimmed by 11 bases and 1 base, with 15 bases remaining between them. This clonotype was seen only once. Unique molecular identifiers were present on the cDNA, which also gained a universal primer site by template switching. TCRdb fed the 5' RACE reads into MiXCR, producing one record per CDR3 protein. The data show under 1 million distinct CDR3 sequences, about 12% seen once. This same sample was also taken into another study, of yellow fever vaccine responses in identical twins. Per that paper: After vaccination, twins' T cell response reportedly seemed partly convergent, partly personalized.

The receptor comes from a woman between 18 and 29 years old in good health. Specimen: PBMCs. This rearrangement joins TRBV2 to TRBJ2-7, with D perhaps matching TRBD2 (6 bases). Written as DNA, the CDR3 is TGTGCCGGAGGGACTCTAAGGTCCTACGAGCAGTACTTC. Protein: CAGGTLRSYEQYF.